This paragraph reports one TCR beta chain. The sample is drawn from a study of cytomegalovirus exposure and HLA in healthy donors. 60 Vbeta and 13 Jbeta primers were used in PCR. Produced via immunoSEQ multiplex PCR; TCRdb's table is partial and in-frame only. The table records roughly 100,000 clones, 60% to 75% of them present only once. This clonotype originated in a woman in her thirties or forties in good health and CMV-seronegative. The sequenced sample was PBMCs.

The DNA of the CDR3 is TGTGCCAGCAGCTTAGGGACAGTCTACGAGCAGTACTTC. Its translation is CASSLGTVYEQYF. The chain employs TRBV11-2 and TRBJ2-7; tentative D call: TRBD1 (6 bases). There are 13 residues in the CDR3. Germline V gives CDR1 SGHAT, CDR2 FQNNGV. V was pared by 1 base and J by 3 bases, with 7 bases between. The complete variable domain, with remaining parts taken from reference TRBV11-2 and TRBJ2-7, reads EAGVAQSPRYKIIEKRQSVAFWCNPISGHATLYWYQQILGQGPKLLIQFQNNGVVDDSQLPKDRFSAERLKGVDSTLKIQPAKLEDSAVYLCASSLGTVYEQYFGPGTRLTVT.